A selection of T cell receptor beta chains follows, all from one sample in a study of cytomegalovirus exposure and HLA in healthy donors. The data were produced by immunoSEQ multiplex PCR, yet TCRdb's version contains in-frame clones alone and is incomplete. The data hold 160,000 or so clones, with 60% to 80% observed a single time. The material sequenced was PBMCs. These receptors originate from a woman aged 30 to 39 in good health and CMV-seronegative. Each CDR3 is given with its conserved first and last residue. Fields, in order: clone size, J gene, D gene, V gene, CDR3 DNA, CDR3 protein. D genes are given only for firm matches. Not every row has a clone size; where given, it reads once, few, many or a size class.

>few|TRBJ2-7|.|TRBV7-8
TGTTCCAGCAACGAAAAACAGGCATACGAGCAGTACTTC
CSSNEKQAYEQYF
>.|TRBJ1-2|TRBD1|TRBV13
TGTGCCAGCAGCCATCTAGACAGGGCTAACTATGGCTACACCTTC
CASSHLDRANYGYTF
>.|TRBJ1-1|.|TRBV6-6
TGTGCCAGCAGTGGACGGGGGACTGAAGCTTTCTTT
CASSGRGTEAFF
>few|TRBJ1-2|TRBD1|TRBV5-1
TGCGCCAGCAGCTTGGAGGGGACAGGTGGCTACACCTTC
CASSLEGTGGYTF
>.|TRBJ1-2|.|TRBV5-1
TGCGCCAGCAGCTTGGAGGGGGATGGAGTTGGCTACACCTTC
CASSLEGDGVGYTF
>.|TRBJ1-4|TRBD1|TRBV5-1
TGCGCCAGCAGCGGTACAGGGGGTTCCTCTGAAAAACTGTTTTTT
CASSGTGGSSEKLFF
>.|TRBJ2-7|.|TRBV5-1
TGCGCCAGCAGCTTGGATTGGCACGAGCAGTACTTC
CASSLDWHEQYF
>.|TRBJ2-1|.|TRBV28
TGTGCCAGCAGAAGAACTACAGGGGAGCAGTTCTTC
CASRRTTGEQFF
>.|TRBJ1-4|TRBD1|TRBV30
TGTGCCTGGAGTGTTGGACAGGACGATGGTGAAAAACTGTTTTTT
CAWSVGQDDGEKLFF
>.|TRBJ2-7|TRBD1|TRBV5-1
TGCGCCAGCAGCACGGACAGGGAGAGGTCTGAGCAGTACTTC
CASSTDRERSEQYF
>.|TRBJ1-2|.|TRBV7-9
TGTGCCAGCAGCTTAGTTGGGGGGAGCTTCAGCGATGGCTACACCTTC
CASSLVGGSFSDGYTF
>.|TRBJ1-1|.|TRBV10-3
TGTGCCATCAGGTCCTCGGGGGGCACTGAAGCTTTCTTT
CAIRSSGGTEAFF
>.|TRBJ2-1|TRBD1|TRBV6-5
TGTGCCAGCAGAACCGGGACAGCCGAAAATGAGCAGTTCTTC
CASRTGTAENEQFF
>.|TRBJ2-3|TRBD2|TRBV18
TGTGCCAGCTCACCAGGGCGGGGGGCCATCACAGATACGCAGTATTTT
CASSPGRGAITDTQYF
>.|TRBJ2-7|TRBD1|TRBV18
TGTGCCAGCTCACCGGGGACAGTAAGGTACGAGCAGTACTTC
CASSPGTVRYEQYF
>.|TRBJ1-6|.|TRBV7-6
TGTGCCAGCAGCTTACTAGTTGGGAATTCACCCCTCCACTTT
CASSLLVGNSPLHF
>.|TRBJ1-2|TRBD1|TRBV5-1
TGCGCCAGCAGCTTGGGACAGGGGGTAGGAGGCTACACCTTC
CASSLGQGVGGYTF
>.|TRBJ1-1|.|TRBV5-8
TGTGCCACAGCCAGGGATTTGTGGGCGGTGAACACTGAAGCTTTCTTT
CATARDLWAVNTEAFF
>.|TRBJ2-7|.|TRBV29-1
TGCAGCGTTGGACGGGACTCCTACGAGCAGTACTTC
CSVGRDSYEQYF
>few|TRBJ2-5|TRBD1|TRBV5-1
TGCGCCAGCAGCTTGGGAGACAGGGGGCTAGAGACCCAGTACTTC
CASSLGDRGLETQYF
>.|TRBJ2-1|TRBD1|TRBV29-1
TGCAGCGTTGGTGGACAGGGGGCACCTAATGAGCAGTTCTTC
CSVGGQGAPNEQFF
>.|TRBJ1-4|TRBD1|TRBV2
TGTGCCAGCAGCTACACGGACAGGGTGTTTTTT
CASSYTDRVFF
>.|TRBJ1-2|.|TRBV5-1
TGCGCCAGCAGCCTCTGGACTGGGCTGGGGGGCTACACCTTC
CASSLWTGLGGYTF
>.|TRBJ2-3|.|TRBV15
TGTGCCACCAGCATGGGACTTGTCACAGATACGCAGTATTTT
CATSMGLVTDTQYF
>.|TRBJ2-5|.|TRBV7-6
TGTGCCAGCAGTTTTCGGCCCGGGGAGACCCAGTACTTC
CASSFRPGETQYF
>few|TRBJ2-5|.|TRBV21-1
TGTGCCAGCAGCGCCCCTAGCGGGCGGCGGGAGACCCAGTACTTC
CASSAPSGRRETQYF
>.|TRBJ2-7|TRBD1|TRBV15
TGTGCCACCAGCAGGAGGGGGCAATGGTCTGTCTACGAGCAGTACTTC
CATSRRGQWSVYEQYF
>.|TRBJ1-6|.|TRBV5-1
TGCGCCAGCAGCTTGGGTGGGACAAAGAATTCACCCCTCCACTTT
CASSLGGTKNSPLHF
>.|TRBJ1-1|TRBD1|TRBV27
TGTGCCAGCAGAGCGACGGACAGGGGGGACACTGAAGCTTTCTTT
CASRATDRGDTEAFF
>.|TRBJ2-7|.|TRBV12-5
TGTGCTAGTGGTTTGGTACCTACATGGAGGGAGCCCGAACCTTACGAGCAGTACTTC
CASGLVPTWREPEPYEQYF
>.|TRBJ2-7|TRBD2|TRBV5-6
TGTGCCAGCAGCTTCCAAGCGGGGACCTCGGACAAGCAGTACTTC
CASSFQAGTSDKQYF
>.|TRBJ1-5|.|TRBV7-2
TGTGCCAGCAGCTTAGTTGGGGCGAGCAATCAGCCCCAGCATTTT
CASSLVGASNQPQHF
>.|TRBJ1-2|.|TRBV5-1
TGCGCCAGCAGTGCTACTACCGGGACACTGGGCTACACCTTC
CASSATTGTLGYTF
>.|TRBJ1-2|TRBD1|TRBV15
TGTGCCACCAGCAGAGTCTCGACAGGGACCAGTGGCTACACCTTC
CATSRVSTGTSGYTF
>few|TRBJ1-1|.|TRBV21-1
TGTGCCAAACGGGACAGAGGTCGTACAACACTTCTCCTTACGGCTTTTGAAGCTTTCTTT
CAKRDRGRTTLLLTAFEAFF
>.|TRBJ2-7|TRBD1|TRBV5-4
TGTGCCAGCAGCGCTGGACAGGGGACCCCCTACGAGCAGTACTTC
CASSAGQGTPYEQYF
>medium-sized|TRBJ2-3|.|TRBV5-1
TGCGCCAGCAGCTTGCTACCACTAGCAAACGCAGATACGCAGTATTTT
CASSLLPLANADTQYF
>.|TRBJ1-2|TRBD1|TRBV9
TGTGCCAGCAGCGTCGGGACAGGGTCCTCTTATGGCTACACCTTC
CASSVGTGSSYGYTF
>.|TRBJ1-1|TRBD1|TRBV5-6
TGTGCCAGCAGCGCGACAGGGTACGGCACTGAAGCTTTCTTT
CASSATGYGTEAFF
>.|TRBJ1-2|.|TRBV19
TGTGCCAGTAGTATAGCACAGGGTATGGGCTACACCTTC
CASSIAQGMGYTF
>.|TRBJ2-2|TRBD1|TRBV5-6
TGTGCCAGCAGCTTAGGGACAGGGGGGTCCGGGGAGCTGTTTTTT
CASSLGTGGSGELFF
>.|TRBJ2-3|.|TRBV30
TGTGCCTGGAGCGGGCAGGGGTCAGATACGCAGTATTTT
CAWSGQGSDTQYF
>.|TRBJ2-7|TRBD1|TRBV9
TGTGCCAGCAGCGAGACAGGGAACTACGAGCAGTACTTC
CASSETGNYEQYF
>.|TRBJ1-2|.|TRBV27
TGTGCCAGCACCCCCTGGGCAGGGTCTAACTATGGCTACACCTTC
CASTPWAGSNYGYTF
>.|TRBJ1-1|TRBD1|TRBV5-4
TGTGCCAGCAGCTTAGGACAGGGGCGCACTGAAGCTTTCTTT
CASSLGQGRTEAFF
>once|TRBJ1-1|.|TRBV7-3
TGTGCCAGCAGCTTAATAGTGAACACTGAAGCTTTCTTT
CASSLIVNTEAFF
>once|TRBJ2-6|.|TRBV5-6
TGTGCCAGCAGCTTGGGGCAGGGTCGCTCTGGGGCCAACGTCCTGACTTTC
CASSLGQGRSGANVLTF
>once|TRBJ1-1|.|TRBV2
TGTGCCAGCAGTGTGGTGAGCTCATCGAACACTGAAGCTTTCTTT
CASSVVSSSNTEAFF
>.|TRBJ2-2|TRBD1|TRBV5-1
TGCGCCAGCAGCCTGAATCCGACAGGGACCGGGGAGCTGTTTTTT
CASSLNPTGTGELFF
>few|TRBJ2-5|.|TRBV30
TGTGCCTGGAGCCCGGGAGAAGAGACCCAGTACTTC
CAWSPGEETQYF
>.|TRBJ2-7|TRBD2|TRBV27
TGTGCCAGCAGTTTAGGAGTCGGGGGGGTATCCTACGAGCAGTACTTC
CASSLGVGGVSYEQYF
>few|TRBJ1-2|.|TRBV30
TGTGCCTGGAGTCGAGACAGGACTAACTATGGCTACACCTTC
CAWSRDRTNYGYTF
>.|TRBJ1-2|TRBD1|TRBV6-4
TGTGCCAGCAGACCGGGACAGGGGCACTATGGCTACACCTTC
CASRPGQGHYGYTF
>.|TRBJ2-1|TRBD2|TRBV19
TGTGCCAGCTGGGCGGGGGGGTACAATGAGCAGTTCTTC
CASWAGGYNEQFF
>.|TRBJ1-6|.|TRBV27
TGTGCCAGCAGTCACGGTCACAATTCACCCCTCCACTTT
CASSHGHNSPLHF